This paragraph reports one T cell receptor (beta chain). The data are from a study of blood T cell repertoires in COVID-19. Study-level information: The United States, Italy and Spain were the sources of the acute and convalescent COVID-19 samples. T cells, B-cell-depleted T cells, or PBMCs provided the cDNA or gDNA that served as material.

V shed 2 bases and J shed 7 bases, with 9 bases lying between them. Germline V gene sequence: CDR1 LGHDT, CDR2 YNNKEL (reference sequence). CDR3 length: 13 amino acids. In the original processing: Nucleated cell number was recorded as an estimate derived from reference gene primer amplification. Data came from immunoSEQ multiplex PCR; TCRdb stores just in-frame clones and leaves some out. V and J calls and clone size are copied from that table; D and trimming were computed from the DNA. The repertoire includes about 160,000 clones, about 90% of them detected once, and approximately 6.2% sits in the top ten.

Source material: peripheral blood. This rearrangement joins TRBV3-1 (or the pseudogene TRBV3-2) to TRBJ2-1, with a tentative D call TRBD1 (6 bases). This receptor was obtained from an elderly man with acute or convalescent COVID-19. In DNA, the CDR3 is TGTGCCAGCAGCCAACGAGGGGGAAATGAGCAGTTCTTC. It codes for CASSQRGGNEQFF.